A selection of T cell receptor beta chains follows, all from one sample in a study of blood T cell repertoires in COVID-19. Data came from immunoSEQ multiplex PCR; TCRdb stores just in-frame clones and leaves some out. The table has about 240,000 clones, 70% to 90% seen once. What was sequenced was peripheral blood. Every receptor here comes from a woman between 25 and 40 years old with acute or convalescent COVID-19. Both conserved end residues are part of each CDR3. D genes are given only for firm matches. Size is omitted from some rows. Given values are once, few, many or a class for expanded clones.

j_call: TRBJ2-5
v_call: TRBV19
clone_size: NA
d_call: NA
cdr3_aa: CASSFQGQETQYF
cdr3_nt: TGTGCCAGTAGTTTTCAGGGACAAGAGACCCAGTACTTC

j_call: TRBJ1-5
v_call: TRBV5-5
clone_size: once
d_call: TRBD1
cdr3_aa: CASSRWDSSPSNQPQHF
cdr3_nt: TGTGCCAGCAGTCGATGGGACAGCTCACCTAGCAATCAGCCCCAGCATTTT

j_call: TRBJ2-1
v_call: TRBV5-4
clone_size: NA
d_call: TRBD2
cdr3_aa: CASSRTSGIYNEQFF
cdr3_nt: TGTGCCAGCAGCAGGACTAGCGGGATTTACAATGAGCAGTTCTTC

j_call: TRBJ2-1
v_call: TRBV29-1
clone_size: NA
d_call: NA
cdr3_aa: CSVEPRVINEQFF
cdr3_nt: TGCAGCGTTGAACCTAGAGTAATCAATGAGCAGTTCTTC

j_call: TRBJ2-3
v_call: TRBV21-1
clone_size: once
d_call: NA
cdr3_aa: CASCSRTDTQYF
cdr3_nt: TGTGCCAGCTGTTCTCGCACAGATACGCAGTATTTT

j_call: TRBJ2-3
v_call: TRBV7-2
clone_size: NA
d_call: TRBD2
cdr3_aa: CASSLAFGLAGGPLNTDTQYF
cdr3_nt: TGTGCCAGCAGCTTAGCGTTCGGACTAGCGGGAGGGCCCCTAAACACAGATACGCAGTATTTT

j_call: TRBJ2-3
v_call: TRBV7-9
clone_size: NA
d_call: NA
cdr3_aa: CASSPSLADTQYF
cdr3_nt: TGTGCCAGCAGCCCCTCATTAGCAGATACGCAGTATTTT

j_call: TRBJ2-3
v_call: TRBV7-9
clone_size: NA
d_call: TRBD2
cdr3_aa: CAAGFWREGRGTDTQYF
cdr3_nt: TGTGCCGCCGGATTTTGGCGGGAGGGCCGGGGCACAGATACGCAGTATTTT

j_call: TRBJ2-5
v_call: TRBV4-1
clone_size: NA
d_call: TRBD2
cdr3_aa: CASSQWTSGDQETQYF
cdr3_nt: TGCGCCAGCAGCCAATGGACTAGCGGGGACCAAGAGACCCAGTACTTC

j_call: TRBJ1-5
v_call: TRBV2
clone_size: NA
d_call: NA
cdr3_aa: CASSEATRNQPQHF
cdr3_nt: TGTGCCAGCAGTGAAGCAACCAGGAATCAGCCCCAGCATTTT

j_call: TRBJ1-2
v_call: TRBV6-5
clone_size: NA
d_call: NA
cdr3_aa: CASSLGRVYGYTF
cdr3_nt: TGTGCCAGCAGCCTGGGGAGGGTCTATGGCTACACCTTC

j_call: TRBJ1-2
v_call: TRBV29-1
clone_size: NA
d_call: TRBD1
cdr3_aa: CSVRSGTAGGYTF
cdr3_nt: TGCAGCGTTCGTTCTGGGACAGCTGGTGGCTACACCTTC

j_call: TRBJ2-7
v_call: TRBV7-9
clone_size: NA
d_call: NA
cdr3_aa: CASSLGGREQYF
cdr3_nt: TGTGCCAGCAGCTTGGGTGGGCGCGAGCAGTACTTC

j_call: TRBJ2-1
v_call: TRBV9
clone_size: NA
d_call: TRBD2
cdr3_aa: CASSALAGESYNEQFF
cdr3_nt: TGTGCCAGCAGCGCACTAGCGGGAGAATCCTACAATGAGCAGTTCTTC

j_call: TRBJ2-2
v_call: TRBV11-2
clone_size: NA
d_call: TRBD1
cdr3_aa: CASSLTTGVNTGELFF
cdr3_nt: TGTGCCAGCAGCCTCACGACAGGGGTAAATACCGGGGAGCTGTTTTTT

j_call: TRBJ1-5
v_call: TRBV2
clone_size: NA
d_call: NA
cdr3_aa: CASRGVAQPQHF
cdr3_nt: TGTGCCAGCAGGGGCGTGGCCCAGCCCCAGCATTTT

j_call: TRBJ2-2
v_call: TRBV19
clone_size: once
d_call: NA
cdr3_aa: CASSISGATGELFF
cdr3_nt: TGTGCCAGTAGTATTTCGGGAGCCACCGGGGAGCTGTTTTTT

j_call: TRBJ2-3
v_call: TRBV14
clone_size: NA
d_call: TRBD2
cdr3_aa: CASSQPVGGADTQYF
cdr3_nt: TGTGCCAGCAGCCAACCCGTGGGAGGGGCAGATACGCAGTATTTT

j_call: TRBJ2-3
v_call: TRBV19
clone_size: NA
d_call: NA
cdr3_aa: CASSTQQGPSTDTQYF
cdr3_nt: TGTGCCAGTAGTACCCAACAGGGACCTAGCACAGATACGCAGTATTTT

j_call: TRBJ1-1
v_call: TRBV4-2
clone_size: NA
d_call: NA
cdr3_aa: CASSQDHRSEAFF
cdr3_nt: TGTGCCAGCAGCCAAGATCACAGGAGTGAAGCTTTCTTT

j_call: TRBJ2-3
v_call: TRBV7-2
clone_size: NA
d_call: TRBD2
cdr3_aa: CASSLAASGHADTQYF
cdr3_nt: TGTGCCAGCAGCTTAGCGGCTAGCGGGCACGCAGATACGCAGTATTTT

j_call: TRBJ2-3
v_call: TRBV6-2/TRBV6-3
clone_size: NA
d_call: TRBD1
cdr3_aa: CASSYLDRGTDTQYF
cdr3_nt: TGTGCCAGCAGTTACTTGGACAGGGGCACAGATACGCAGTATTTT

j_call: TRBJ1-5
v_call: TRBV6-5
clone_size: NA
d_call: NA
cdr3_aa: CASSSRSAPRNQPQHF
cdr3_nt: TGTGCCAGCAGTTCTCGTTCGGCTCCGCGGAATCAGCCCCAGCATTTT

j_call: TRBJ2-7
v_call: TRBV7-9
clone_size: NA
d_call: TRBD2
cdr3_aa: CASSSPGLATGEQYF
cdr3_nt: TGTGCCAGCAGCAGCCCGGGACTAGCTACGGGGGAGCAGTACTTC